This T cell receptor (beta chain) was documented in a study of blood T cell repertoires in COVID-19. CDR1 is SNHLY, CDR2 FYNNEI, per germline. Deletions cut 5 bases from V and 0 bases from J, with 12 bases between. CDR3 length: 15 amino acids. The assay was immunoSEQ multiplex PCR, and TCRdb's table has in-frame clones only and misses some. The repertoire holds about 260,000 clones, with around four fifths as singletons. This sequence joins TRBV2 and TRBJ2-3; D may be TRBD2 (7 bases). The receptor was isolated from a woman older than 75 with acute or convalescent COVID-19. The sequencing input was peripheral blood. Here the CDR3 reads CASSPRGLSTDTQYF. CDR3 DNA: TGTGCCAGCAGTCCCAGGGGACTAAGCACAGATACGCAGTATTTT.